Presented here are 22 T cell receptor beta chains from one specimen sequenced in a study of T-cell reconstitution after alpha-beta-depleted transplantation in children. Unique molecular identifiers were incorporated into the prepared TCRbeta library. Using its own MiXCR run on the PCR reads, TCRdb lists one record per CDR3 protein. The data show around 300,000 distinct CDR3 sequences, approximately 20% seen once. This sample comprised PBMCs, mostly from graft donor cells, obtained 180 days after TCRalphabeta/CD19-depleted stem cell transplant. All receptors derive from a male patient aged 10 to 17 who had a stem cell transplant for acute lymphoblastic leukemia, so the T cells may come from the graft donor.

This clonotype has just a few counts. The CDR3 loop is CASSQDGTGGTEQYF. The CDR3 nucleotides read TGTGCCAGCAGCCAAGATGGGACAGGGGGCACCGAGCAGTACTTC. The genes are TRBV3-1 and TRBJ2-7; TRBD1 aligns across 12 bases. Germline values: CDR1 LGHDT, CDR2 YNNKEL (reference sequence). CDR3 length: 15 residues. V gave up 0 bases and J gave up 6 bases; unmatched junction bases: 3.

The gene calls are TRBV18 and TRBJ2-7; 11 positions match TRBD2. Germline CDR1 KGHSH, CDR2 LQKENI. The junction had 6 bases not matched to a gene; V was cut back by 0 bases and J by 2 bases. CDR3 size: 17 residues. CDR3 region: CASSPPVRLAGPYEQYF. The CDR3 coding sequence is TGTGCCAGCTCACCACCGGTTCGACTAGCGGGGCCCTACGAGCAGTACTTC.

The sample holds a few counts of this clonotype. The V gene is TRBV20-1, the J gene TRBJ2-7; 12 nucleotides line up with TRBD1. The V segment lost 6 bases and the J segment 8 bases; nucleotides outside the gene matches: 8. The CDR3 is 13 amino acids. Germline lookup yields CDR1 DFQATT and CDR2 SNEGSKA (reference sequence). The CDR3 protein is CSARRDRGPQQYF. The CDR3 DNA is TGCAGTGCCCGCCGGGACAGGGGGCCCCAGCAGTACTTC.

The chain couples TRBV12-5 to TRBJ2-2; D unresolved. V was cut by 7 bases and J by 2 bases, with 5 bases left in between. Germline V CDR1 and CDR2: LGHNT, FRNRAP. The CDR3 covers 12 residues. The CDR3 DNA reads as TGTGCTAGTGCCATAAACACCGGGGAGCTGTTTTTT. This gives the protein CASAINTGELFF.

The rearrangement links TRBV11-1 to TRBJ1-2; D is uncertain. The CDR3 has 18 residues. Germline loops: CDR1 SGHAT, CDR2 FQDESV (reference sequence). Trimming cost V 3 bases and J 0 bases, with 20 bases left between them. In DNA, the CDR3 is TGTGCCAGCAGCTTTTTTCGGACCCGTGACCAATCTAACTATGGCTACACCTTC. Encoded protein: CASSFFRTRDQSNYGYTF.

This clonotype was counted a few times. The rearrangement links TRBV12-5 to TRBJ2-1; 9 bases map to TRBD2. The CDR3 spans 15 residues. Germline CDR1 and CDR2: LGHNT and FRNRAP. V was pared by 5 bases and J by 1 base, with 3 bases of the junction left unmatched. The CDR3, as DNA: TGTGCTAGTGGTGCCCTAGCGGGGTCCTACAATGAGCAGTTCTTC. This translates into CASGALAGSYNEQFF. Full variable domain (missing parts from reference TRBV12-5 and TRBJ2-1): DARVTQTPRHKVTEMGQEVTMRCQPILGHNTVFWYRQTMMQGLELLAYFRNRAPLDDSGMPKDRFSAEMPDATLATLKIQPSEPRDSAVYFCASGALAGSYNEQFFGPGTRLTVL.

The rearrangement joins TRBV20-1 to TRBJ2-4; 9 bases fit TRBD1. The CDR3 is 17 amino acids. Germline V CDR1 and CDR2: DFQATT, SNEGSKA (reference sequence). The trim removed 0 bases at V and 0 bases at J, leaving 6 bases unmatched. The CDR3 reads CSARDPGTGIAKNIQYF. Written as DNA, the CDR3 is TGCAGTGCTAGAGATCCCGGGACAGGGATAGCCAAAAACATTCAGTACTTC.

V gene TRBV6-1 combines with J gene TRBJ1-1, with D possibly being TRBD1 (5 bases). This CDR3 is built from 15 residues. V was pared by 3 bases and J by 5 bases, with 16 bases between. Germline-derived CDR1 and CDR2 are MNHNS and SASEGT. The CDR3 region has the DNA TGTGCCAGCAGTGACCAGGGCCACTCGGGGACTGAAGCTTTCTTT. Translation: CASSDQGHSGTEAFF.

This clonotype was seen a few times. The chain combines TRBV3-1 with TRBJ2-5; 9 bases align to TRBD2. This CDR3 has 15 residues. V lost 4 bases and J lost 1; bases outside the gene matches: 4. The germline gives CDR1 LGHDT, CDR2 YNNKEL (reference sequence). For the CDR3, the DNA is TGTGCCAGCAGCCCTCCGACTAGCGGCCAAGAGACCCAGTACTTC. As protein: CASSPPTSGQETQYF.

The chain carries TRBV10-3 and TRBJ1-2; 9 bases are a match to TRBD1. CDR1 and CDR2 (germline): ENHRY, SYGVKD. Unmatched junction bases numbered 9, after V lost 6 bases and J lost 7 bases. This CDR3 is built from 14 residues. The CDR3: CAISQGQGSFGYTF. The DNA of the CDR3 is TGTGCCATCAGCCAGGGACAGGGAAGCTTTGGCTACACCTTC.

This clonotype was seen only a few times. The chain carries TRBV5-1 and TRBJ2-5, with a tentative D call TRBD2 (6 bases). There are 13 residues in the CDR3. Germline lookup yields CDR1 SGHRS and CDR2 YFSETQ. The germline V and J ends were trimmed by 7 bases and 4 bases, with 14 bases remaining between them. CDR3 DNA: TGCGCCAGCGGACCGGGAGTAATAGAGACCCAGTACTTC. This translates into CASGPGVIETQYF.

The gene calls are TRBV25-1 and TRBJ2-1; 11 bases align to TRBD2. V was clipped by 5 bases and J by 3 bases; unmatched bases: 6. The CDR3 runs to 16 residues. Germline V gene sequence: CDR1 MGHDK, CDR2 SYGVNS. The CDR3 DNA follows: TGTGCCAGCAGTTGGGGACTAGCGGTACTCTACAATGAGCAGTTCTTC. This translates into CASSWGLAVLYNEQFF. Full variable domain (missing parts from reference TRBV25-1 and TRBJ2-1): EADIYQTPRYLVIGTGKKITLECSQTMGHDKMYWYQQDPGMELHLIHYSYGVNSTEKGDLSSESTVSRIRTEHFPLTLESARPSHTSQYLCASSWGLAVLYNEQFFGPGTRLTVL.

The table lists this clonotype with a few counts. The chain recombines TRBV7-8 with TRBJ2-7; perhaps TRBD1 as D (6 bases). Per germline, CDR1 SGHVS and CDR2 FQNEAQ. V was pared by 4 bases and J by 0 bases, with 16 bases between. The CDR3 sequence is 16 residues long. Here the CDR3 DNA reads TGTGCCAGCAGCTCCCTACTCCGGGACAACTCCTACGAGCAGTACTTC. Translation: CASSSLLRDNSYEQYF.

This clonotype was recorded a few times. The chain recombines TRBV4-1 with TRBJ2-5; D unresolved. The germline CDR1 and CDR2 sequences are MGHRA and YSYEKL. The CDR3 sequence is 15 residues long. Trimming took off 2 bases at V and 5 bases at J, with 15 bases between the two ends. The CDR3 spells CASSQLVLFGETQYF. CDR3 DNA: TGCGCCAGCAGCCAACTTGTCCTTTTCGGGGAGACCCAGTACTTC.

The chain has TRBV27 and TRBJ2-2; perhaps TRBD1 as D (5 bases). This CDR3 region has 15 residues. Per germline, CDR1 MNHEY and CDR2 SMNVEV (reference sequence). V was trimmed by 5 bases and J by 3 bases, leaving 13 bases between them. The DNA for the CDR3 is TGTGCCAGCAGTAAACAGGACATTTACACCGGGGAGCTGTTTTTT. Its protein is CASSKQDIYTGELFF.

The chain combines TRBV7-9 with TRBJ2-5; D tentatively fits TRBD1 or TRBD2 (5 bases each). Trimming left V 5 bases short and J 5 bases short, with 15 bases between. CDR1 SEHNR and CDR2 FQNEAQ come from the germline V gene (reference sequence). The CDR3 extends over 14 amino acids. The chain's CDR3 is CASSPWGEGETQYF. Written as DNA, the CDR3 is TGTGCCAGCAGCCCGTGGGGAGAGGGGGAGACCCAGTACTTC.

This chain uses TRBV10-3 with TRBJ1-4; 9 positions match TRBD1. CDR3 length: 22 residues. Germline V gene data show CDR1 as ENHRY and CDR2 as SYGVKD. V shed 3 bases and J 2 bases; nucleotides not matched to a gene: 22. CDR3 sequence: CAISEFGTGFSPSGGTNEKLFF. CDR3 in DNA: TGTGCCATCAGTGAATTTGGGACAGGGTTCTCGCCTTCAGGGGGGACTAATGAAAAACTGTTTTTT.

This clonotype was counted between two and nine times. The gene calls are TRBV5-1 and TRBJ1-3, with TRBD1 identical over 7 bases. Germline V gene data show CDR1 as SGHRS and CDR2 as YFSETQ. The CDR3 covers 16 residues. V lost 4 bases and J lost 1; bases outside the gene matches: 8. The CDR3 sequence is CASSRQQGQSGNTIYF. The DNA for the CDR3 is TGCGCCAGCAGCCGCCAGCAGGGACAGTCTGGAAACACCATATATTTT.

This clonotype has only a few counts. The rearrangement joins TRBV20-1 to TRBJ2-7; 10 bases agree with TRBD2. Looked up from germline, CDR1 is DFQATT and CDR2 is SNEGSKA (reference sequence). V lost 4 bases and J lost 4; bases outside the gene matches: 4. The CDR3 spans 13 residues. The CDR3 is CSATRTSGYEQYF. CDR3 nucleotides: TGCAGTGCTACCCGGACTAGCGGTTACGAGCAGTACTTC.

The chain links TRBV25-1 to TRBJ2-2; 8 positions match TRBD1. The V gene end was trimmed by 3 bases and the J gene end by 6 bases; junction bases not matched to a gene: 6. Germline V gene sequence: CDR1 MGHDK, CDR2 SYGVNS. The CDR3 runs 15 residues. The CDR3 loop reads CASSEPDRVPGELFF. The CDR3 region has the DNA TGTGCCAGCAGTGAGCCGGACAGGGTTCCCGGGGAGCTGTTTTTT.

The table lists this clonotype with a count of one. CDR3 sequence: CASRKQGSEQYF. In DNA, the CDR3 is TGTGCCAGCAGGAAACAGGGTAGCGAGCAGTACTTC. This chain links TRBV12-3 or TRBV12-4 with TRBJ2-7; perhaps TRBD1 as D (6 bases). V was pared by 6 bases and J by 6 bases, with 12 bases between. CDR3 length: 12 residues.

The V call is TRBV7-2, the J call TRBJ2-7, with 15 nucleotides matching TRBD2. V was clipped by 5 bases and J by 2 bases; unmatched bases: 7. From germline, CDR1 is SGHTA and CDR2 FQGNSA. The CDR3 totals 17 residues. In nucleotides, the CDR3 is TGTGCCAGCAGCCGTCCGGGACTAGCGGGAGGTACCTACGAGCAGTACTTC. Protein sequence: CASSRPGLAGGTYEQYF.